This entry lists 14 T cell receptor beta chains sequenced from one sample in a study of blood T cells in healthy people across ages. Sample-barcoded 5' priming and a J-beta primer mix drove a second PCR of roughly 7 to 11 cycles. TCRdb re-called the 5' RACE reads through MiXCR, storing one row per CDR3 protein. This table has approximately 770,000 distinct CDR3 sequences, 58% appearing once. The sample consisted of blood. The receptors derive from a man in his thirties or forties in good health.

This chain links TRBV7-2 with TRBJ2-3; D unclear. The V gene's germline CDR1 is SGHTA and CDR2 FQGNSA. CDR3 length: 14 amino acids. V lost 2 bases to trimming and J lost 6 bases, with 12 bases between them. Written as DNA, the CDR3 is TGTGCCAGCAGCTTATTTACTAAGGTGGATACGCAGTATTTT. Its translation is CASSLFTKVDTQYF. Variable domain in full (rest from reference TRBV7-2 and TRBJ2-3): GAGVSQSPSNKVTEKGKDVELRCDPISGHTALYWYRQSLGQGLEFLIYFQGNSAPDKSGLPSDRFSAERTGGSVSTLTIQRTQQEDSAVYLCASSLFTKVDTQYFGPGTRLTVL.

This sequence joins TRBV5-1 and TRBJ2-1; D not resolved. The CDR3 length is 15 residues. Germline CDR1 reads SGHRS; CDR2 reads YFSETQ. Trimming removed 0 bases from V and 5 bases from J, with 12 bases in between. The CDR3 protein is CASSLALATDNEQFF. The CDR3 nucleotides read TGCGCCAGCAGCTTGGCACTGGCTACAGACAATGAGCAGTTCTTC.

This clonotype was recorded once. The rearrangement links TRBV7-9 to TRBJ2-4; no clear D gene. The J call may be in error: the DNA end matches TRBJ2-5 better. CDR1 is SEHNR, CDR2 FQNEAQ, per germline (reference sequence). The CDR3 totals 13 residues. CDR3 loop: CASSLSAAETQYF. The CDR3 coding sequence is TGTGCCAGCAGCTTAAGCGCGGCGGAGACCCAGTACTTC.

This clonotype was counted only a few times. The V and J genes are TRBV7-2 and TRBJ2-5, with 7 bases identical to TRBD1. The ends lost 1 base at V and 4 bases at J; junction bases unmatched: 12. The CDR3 is 17 amino acids. The germline V gene has CDR1 SGHTA and CDR2 FQGNSA. CDR3 nucleotide sequence: TGTGCCAGCAGCTTAGGTGGTGGACGGAGACAGGGAGAGACCCAGTACTTC. Residues: CASSLGGGRRQGETQYF.

V gene TRBV9 combines with J gene TRBJ2-5; D uncertain. The J call is doubtful: the DNA matches TRBJ2-7 better. The CDR3 runs to 13 residues. Germline-derived CDR1 and CDR2 are SGDLS and YYNGEE. The CDR3 here is CASSRPPAYEQYF. As DNA, the CDR3 is TGTGCCAGCAGCAGACCCCCAGCCTACGAGCAGTACTTC.

This clonotype was counted ten times or more. This chain links TRBV7-9 with TRBJ2-1; 14 bases align to TRBD2. The CDR3 length is 17 residues. Germline lookup yields CDR1 SEHNR and CDR2 FQNEAQ (reference sequence). V shed 5 bases, J shed 3 bases, and the junction held 6 bases outside the gene matches. The DNA of the CDR3 is TGTGCCAGCAGCCTACGAGGACTAGCGGGGGGCTACAATGAGCAGTTCTTC. It encodes CASSLRGLAGGYNEQFF.

The chain couples TRBV20-1 to TRBJ2-1, with TRBD2 matching 14 bases. J gave up 8 bases and V 5 bases, and 5 bases lay outside the gene matches. CDR1 and CDR2 (germline): DFQATT, SNEGSKA (reference sequence). CDR3 length: 14 amino acids. The DNA for the CDR3 is TGCAGTGCTGCCGGGACTAGCGGGAGTGATGAGCAGTTCTTC. It yields the protein CSAAGTSGSDEQFF.

The CDR3 is CASSPERAQETQYF. Written as DNA, the CDR3 is TGTGCCAGCTCCCCGGAGAGAGCCCAAGAGACCCAGTACTTC. The chain has TRBV18 and TRBJ2-5; D is undetermined. V gave up 6 bases and J gave up 1 base, with 12 bases separating them. The CDR3 contains 14 residues. Germline values: CDR1 KGHSH, CDR2 LQKENI.

This rearrangement joins TRBV21-1 to TRBJ2-5; the table gives TRBD2 as D, unverified against the DNA. TRBV21-1 is tagged as a pseudogene. This CDR3 has 15 residues. This CDR3 is CASSILAGAQETQYF. The DNA for the CDR3 is TGTGCCAGCAGCATCCTAGCGGGGGCCCAAGAGACCCAGTACTTC.

This clonotype was recorded a few times. The V call is TRBV2, the J call TRBJ1-4, with TRBD1 identical over 7 bases. Germline V gene data show CDR1 as SNHLY and CDR2 as FYNNEI. This CDR3 spans 14 amino acids. The ends lost 5 bases at V and 5 bases at J; junction bases unmatched: 5. The CDR3 spells CASSPRDSNEKLFF. The CDR3 DNA follows: TGTGCCAGCAGTCCCCGGGACAGCAATGAAAAACTGTTTTTT.

The CDR3 here is CASSSTRDLGEQYF. The CDR3, as DNA: TGTGCCAGCAGCTCGACTAGAGACTTAGGCGAGCAGTACTTC. The chain couples TRBV7-2 to TRBJ2-5; possibly TRBD2 for D (6 bases). Gene TRBJ2-7 matches the end of the DNA better, so the J call may be wrong. CDR1 is SGHTA, CDR2 FQGNSA, per germline. The CDR3 length is 14 residues.

The chain employs TRBV20-1 and TRBJ2-1; 10 nucleotides match TRBD2. CDR3 size: 19 residues. Germline loops: CDR1 DFQATT, CDR2 SNEGSKA (reference sequence). Trimming removed 5 bases from V and 1 base from J; junction bases left unmatched: 17. CDR3 nucleotide sequence: TGCAGTGCTTACAAGATAGCGCTAGCGGGAGTAAGATCCTACAATGAGCAGTTCTTC. It is translated as CSAYKIALAGVRSYNEQFF.

A few counts support this clonotype. This chain joins TRBV5-1 and TRBJ2-6; 9 bases agree with TRBD1. V shed 5 bases and J 3 bases; nucleotides not matched to a gene: 3. Germline loops: CDR1 SGHRS, CDR2 YFSETQ. The CDR3 has 15 amino acids. Written as DNA, the CDR3 is TGCGCCAGCAGTACAGGGGGCTTTGGGGCCAACGTCCTGACTTTC. Its protein product is CASSTGGFGANVLTF.

The genes are TRBV12-3 or TRBV12-4 and TRBJ2-1; D is ambiguous. Trimming shortened V by 3 bases and J by 13 bases, and 10 bases separated the two germline ends. This CDR3 is 11 amino acids long. CDR3 in DNA: TGTGCCAGCAGTTTTTCCCATCGTCAGTTCTTC. Its protein product is CASSFSHRQFF.